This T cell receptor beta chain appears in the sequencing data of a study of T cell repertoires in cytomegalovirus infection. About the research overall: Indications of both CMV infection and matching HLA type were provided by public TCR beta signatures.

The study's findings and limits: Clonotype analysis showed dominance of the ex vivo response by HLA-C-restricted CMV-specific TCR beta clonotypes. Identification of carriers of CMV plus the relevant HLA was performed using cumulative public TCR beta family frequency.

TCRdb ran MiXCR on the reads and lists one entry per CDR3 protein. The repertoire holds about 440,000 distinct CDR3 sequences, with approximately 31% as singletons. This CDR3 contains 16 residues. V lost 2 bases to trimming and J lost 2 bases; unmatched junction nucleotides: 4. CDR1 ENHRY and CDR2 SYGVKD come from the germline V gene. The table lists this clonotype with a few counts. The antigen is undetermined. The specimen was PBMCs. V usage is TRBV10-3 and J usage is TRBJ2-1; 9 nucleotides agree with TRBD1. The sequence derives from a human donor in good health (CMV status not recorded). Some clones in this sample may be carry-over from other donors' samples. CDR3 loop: CAISETQGAPYNEQFF. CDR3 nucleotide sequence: TGTGCCATCAGTGAGACACAGGGGGCCCCCTACAATGAGCAGTTCTTC.